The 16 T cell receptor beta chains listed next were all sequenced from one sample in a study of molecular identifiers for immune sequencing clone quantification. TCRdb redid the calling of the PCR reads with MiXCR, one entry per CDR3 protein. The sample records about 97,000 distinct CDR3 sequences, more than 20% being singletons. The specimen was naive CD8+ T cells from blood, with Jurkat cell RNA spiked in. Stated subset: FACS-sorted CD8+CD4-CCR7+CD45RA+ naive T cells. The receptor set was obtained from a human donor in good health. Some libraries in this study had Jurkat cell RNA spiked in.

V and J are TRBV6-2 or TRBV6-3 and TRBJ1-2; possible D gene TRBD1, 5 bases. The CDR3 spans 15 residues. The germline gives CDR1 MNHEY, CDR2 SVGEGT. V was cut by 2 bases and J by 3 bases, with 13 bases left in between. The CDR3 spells CASSYGQGKDYGYTF. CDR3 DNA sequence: TGTGCCAGCAGTTACGGGCAGGGCAAGGACTATGGCTACACCTTC.

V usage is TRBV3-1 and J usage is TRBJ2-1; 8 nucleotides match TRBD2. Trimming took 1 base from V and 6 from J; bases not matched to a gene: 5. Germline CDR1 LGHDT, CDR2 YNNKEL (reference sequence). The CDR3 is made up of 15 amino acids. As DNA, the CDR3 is TGTGCCAGCAGCCAAGGGAGACTAGCGTTCAATGAGCAGTTCTTC. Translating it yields CASSQGRLAFNEQFF.

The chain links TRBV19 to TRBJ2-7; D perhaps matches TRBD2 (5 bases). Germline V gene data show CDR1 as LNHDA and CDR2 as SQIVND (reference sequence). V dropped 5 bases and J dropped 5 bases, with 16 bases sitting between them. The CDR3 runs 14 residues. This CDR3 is CASSGLAEVHEQYF. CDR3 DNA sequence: TGTGCCAGTAGTGGACTTGCGGAAGTCCACGAGCAGTACTTC.

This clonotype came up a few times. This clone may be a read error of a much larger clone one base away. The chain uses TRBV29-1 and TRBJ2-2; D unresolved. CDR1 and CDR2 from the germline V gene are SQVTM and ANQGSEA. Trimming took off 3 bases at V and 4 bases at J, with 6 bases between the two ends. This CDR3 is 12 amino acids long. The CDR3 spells CSVEMSTGELFF. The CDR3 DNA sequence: TGCAGCGTTGAGATGAGCACCGGGGAGCTGTTTTTT.

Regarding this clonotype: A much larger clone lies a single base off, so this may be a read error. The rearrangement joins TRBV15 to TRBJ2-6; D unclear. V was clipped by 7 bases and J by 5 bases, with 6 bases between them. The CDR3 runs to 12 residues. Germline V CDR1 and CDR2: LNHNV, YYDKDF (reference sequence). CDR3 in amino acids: CATTDRANVLTF. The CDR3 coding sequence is TGTGCCACCACGGATAGGGCCAACGTCCTGACTTTC.

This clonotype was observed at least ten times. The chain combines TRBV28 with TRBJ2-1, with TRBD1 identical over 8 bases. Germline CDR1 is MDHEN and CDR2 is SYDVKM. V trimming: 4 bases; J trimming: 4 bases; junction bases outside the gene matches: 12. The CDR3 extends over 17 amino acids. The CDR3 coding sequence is TGTGCCAGCAGTTCCCGGGACAGGTCGGGATTTTACAATGAGCAGTTCTTC. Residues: CASSSRDRSGFYNEQFF.

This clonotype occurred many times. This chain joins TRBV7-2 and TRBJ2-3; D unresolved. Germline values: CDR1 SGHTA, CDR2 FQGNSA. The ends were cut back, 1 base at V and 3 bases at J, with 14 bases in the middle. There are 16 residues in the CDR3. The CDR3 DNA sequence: TGTGCCAGCAGCTTAGGCCTTGCTCCCCCTACAGATACGCAGTATTTT. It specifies CASSLGLAPPTDTQYF.

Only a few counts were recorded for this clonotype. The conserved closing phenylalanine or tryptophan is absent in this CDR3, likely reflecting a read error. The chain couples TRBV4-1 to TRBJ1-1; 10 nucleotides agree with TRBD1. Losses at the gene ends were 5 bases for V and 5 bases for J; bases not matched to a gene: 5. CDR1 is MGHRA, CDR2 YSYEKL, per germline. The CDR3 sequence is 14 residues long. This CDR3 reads CASSLRTGGTEAFL. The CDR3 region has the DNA TGCGCCAGCAGCTTACGGACAGGGGGGACTGAAGCTTTCCTT.

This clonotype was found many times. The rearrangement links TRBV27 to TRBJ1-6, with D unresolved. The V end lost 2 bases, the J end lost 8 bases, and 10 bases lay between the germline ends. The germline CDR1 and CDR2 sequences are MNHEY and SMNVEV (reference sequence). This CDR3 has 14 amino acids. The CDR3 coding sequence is TGTGCCAGCAGTTTACTGGGGTTGTATTCACCCCTCCACTTT. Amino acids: CASSLLGLYSPLHF.

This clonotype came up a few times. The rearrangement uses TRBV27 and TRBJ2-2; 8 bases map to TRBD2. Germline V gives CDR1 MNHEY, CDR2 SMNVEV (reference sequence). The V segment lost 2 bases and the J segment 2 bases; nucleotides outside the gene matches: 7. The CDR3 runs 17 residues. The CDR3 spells CASSLKAGGQNTGELFF. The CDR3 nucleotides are TGTGCCAGCAGTTTAAAGGCGGGAGGACAAAACACCGGGGAGCTGTTTTTT.

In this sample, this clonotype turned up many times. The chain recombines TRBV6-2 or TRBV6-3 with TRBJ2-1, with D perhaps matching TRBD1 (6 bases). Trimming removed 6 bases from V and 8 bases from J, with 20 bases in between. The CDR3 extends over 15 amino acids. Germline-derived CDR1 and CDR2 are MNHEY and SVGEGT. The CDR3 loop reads CASSLGDTRGHEQFF. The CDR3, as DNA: TGTGCCAGCAGCCTAGGGGACACACGAGGCCATGAGCAGTTCTTC.

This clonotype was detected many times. In DNA form, the CDR3 reads TGTGCCAGTAGGCCCGGGCTGGGCTCCTACGAGCAGTACTTC. Protein product: CASRPGLGSYEQYF. The chain has TRBV19 and TRBJ2-7; no firm D call. Germline CDR1 LNHDA, CDR2 SQIVND (reference sequence). The CDR3 has 14 amino acids. The V and J ends lost 6 bases and 0 bases respectively, with 12 bases between them. The variable domain in full, completed from reference TRBV19 and TRBJ2-7, reads DGGITQSPKYLFRKEGQNVTLSCEQNLNHDAMYWYRQDPGQGLRLIYYSQIVNDFQKGDIAEGYSVSREKKESFPLTVTSAQKNPTAFYLCASRPGLGSYEQYFGPGTRLTVT.

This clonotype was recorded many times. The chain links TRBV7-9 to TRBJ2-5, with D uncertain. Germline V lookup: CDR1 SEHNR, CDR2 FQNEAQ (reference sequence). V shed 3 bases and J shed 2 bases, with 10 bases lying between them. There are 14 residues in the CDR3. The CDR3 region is CASSFLVGQETQYF. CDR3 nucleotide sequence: TGTGCCAGCAGCTTTTTGGTTGGTCAAGAGACCCAGTACTTC.

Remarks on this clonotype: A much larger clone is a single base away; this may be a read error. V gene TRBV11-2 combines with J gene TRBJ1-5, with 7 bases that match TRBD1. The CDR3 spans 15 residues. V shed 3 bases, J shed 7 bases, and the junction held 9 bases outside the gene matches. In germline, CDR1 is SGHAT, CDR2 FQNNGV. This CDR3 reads CASSFHRGLDQPQHF. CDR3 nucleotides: TGTGCCAGCAGCTTCCACAGGGGCTTAGACCAGCCCCAGCATTTT.

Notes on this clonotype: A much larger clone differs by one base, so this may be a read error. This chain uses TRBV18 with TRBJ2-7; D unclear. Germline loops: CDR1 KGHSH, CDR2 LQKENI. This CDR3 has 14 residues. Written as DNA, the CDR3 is TGTGCCTGCTCACCGCATCCCCCAGATCACGAGCAGTACTTC. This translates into CACSPHPPDHEQYF.

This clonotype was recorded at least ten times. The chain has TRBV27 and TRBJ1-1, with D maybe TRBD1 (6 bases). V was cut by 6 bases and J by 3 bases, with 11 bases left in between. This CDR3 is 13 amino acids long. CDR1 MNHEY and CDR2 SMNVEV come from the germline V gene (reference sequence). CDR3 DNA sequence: TGTGCCAGCAGCGCAGGGGCCCACACTGAAGCTTTCTTT. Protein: CASSAGAHTEAFF.